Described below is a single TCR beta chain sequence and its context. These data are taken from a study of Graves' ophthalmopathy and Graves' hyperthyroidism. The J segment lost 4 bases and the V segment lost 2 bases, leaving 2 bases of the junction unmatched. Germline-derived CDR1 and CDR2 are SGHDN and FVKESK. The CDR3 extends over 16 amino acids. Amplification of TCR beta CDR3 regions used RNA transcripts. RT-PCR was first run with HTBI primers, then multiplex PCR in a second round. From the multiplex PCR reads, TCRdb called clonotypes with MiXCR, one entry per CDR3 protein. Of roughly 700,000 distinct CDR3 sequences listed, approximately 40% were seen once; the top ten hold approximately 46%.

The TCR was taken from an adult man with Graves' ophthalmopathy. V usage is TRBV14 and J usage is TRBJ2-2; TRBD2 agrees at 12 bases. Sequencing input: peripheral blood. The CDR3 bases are TGTGCCAGCAGCCAACGACTAGCGGGAGTCACCGGGGAGCTGTTTTTT. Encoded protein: CASSQRLAGVTGELFF.